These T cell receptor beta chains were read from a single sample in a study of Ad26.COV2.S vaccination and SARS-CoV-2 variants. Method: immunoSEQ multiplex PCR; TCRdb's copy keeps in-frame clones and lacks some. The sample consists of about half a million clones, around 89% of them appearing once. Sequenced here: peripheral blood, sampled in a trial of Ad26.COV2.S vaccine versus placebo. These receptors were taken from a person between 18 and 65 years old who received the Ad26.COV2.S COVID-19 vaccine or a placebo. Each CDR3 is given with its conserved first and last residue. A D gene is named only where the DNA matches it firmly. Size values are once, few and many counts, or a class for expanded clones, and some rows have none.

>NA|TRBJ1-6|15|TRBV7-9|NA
CASSLSGTGGSPLHF
TGTGCCAGCAGCCTTTCCGGGACCGGGGGTTCACCCCTCCACTTT
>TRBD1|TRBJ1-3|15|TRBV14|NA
CASSLTGQAGNTIYF
TGTGCCAGCAGCCTTACCGGACAGGCTGGAAACACCATATATTTT
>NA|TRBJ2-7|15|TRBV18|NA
CASSPSSAPSYEQYF
TGTGCCAGCTCACCTTCTAGCGCCCCATCCTACGAGCAGTACTTC
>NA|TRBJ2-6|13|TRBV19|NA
CASRPSGANVLTF
TGTGCCAGTAGGCCCTCAGGGGCCAACGTCCTGACTTTC
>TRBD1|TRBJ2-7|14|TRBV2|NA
CASRRQGKSYEQYF
TGTGCCAGCAGAAGACAGGGGAAGTCCTACGAGCAGTACTTC
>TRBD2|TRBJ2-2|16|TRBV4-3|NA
CASSQDSLGGPGELFF
TGCGCCAGCAGCCAAGATTCGCTGGGAGGGCCCGGGGAGCTGTTTTTT
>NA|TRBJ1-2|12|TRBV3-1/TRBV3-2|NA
CASSQVSYGYTF
TGTGCCAGCAGCCAAGTCAGCTATGGCTACACCTTC
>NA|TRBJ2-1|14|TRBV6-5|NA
CASTFSGPYNEQFF
TGTGCCAGTACGTTCAGCGGACCCTACAATGAGCAGTTCTTC
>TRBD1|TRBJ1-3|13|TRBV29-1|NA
CSVETGAGNTIYF
TGCAGCGTCGAAACAGGGGCTGGAAACACCATATATTTT
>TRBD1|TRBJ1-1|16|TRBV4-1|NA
CASSHREGQGAIEAFF
TGCGCCAGCAGCCATCGAGAAGGACAGGGGGCAATTGAAGCTTTCTTT
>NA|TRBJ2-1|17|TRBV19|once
CASSMGMWGDRRHEQFF
TGTGCCAGTAGTATGGGCATGTGGGGGGATCGCCGGCATGAGCAGTTCTTC
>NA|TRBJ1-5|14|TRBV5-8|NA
CASSFLISNQPQHF
TGTGCCAGCAGCTTTTTGATTAGCAATCAGCCCCAGCATTTT
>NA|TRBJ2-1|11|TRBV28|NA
CASSPLDEQFF
TGTGCCAGCAGTCCTCTCGATGAGCAGTTCTTC
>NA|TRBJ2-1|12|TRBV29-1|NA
CSDRTGLGEQFF
TGCAGCGATAGAACAGGATTGGGCGAGCAGTTCTTC
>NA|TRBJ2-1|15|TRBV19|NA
CASRVGTLDYNEQFF
TGTGCCAGTAGAGTCGGGACGCTGGACTACAATGAGCAGTTCTTC
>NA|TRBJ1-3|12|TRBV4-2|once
CASSQGPGTIYF
TGTGCCAGCAGCCAAGGCCCCGGTACCATATATTTT
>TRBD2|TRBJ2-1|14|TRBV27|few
CASSLGGSYNEQFF
TGTGCCAGCAGTTTGGGGGGGTCCTACAATGAGCAGTTCTTC
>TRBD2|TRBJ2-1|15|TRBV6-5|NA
CASSHLAGAENEQFF
TGTGCCAGCAGCCACTTAGCGGGAGCGGAAAATGAGCAGTTCTTC
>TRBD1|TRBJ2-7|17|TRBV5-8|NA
CASSLGAGTGILYEQYF
TGTGCCAGCAGCTTGGGGGCCGGGACAGGGATTCTCTACGAGCAGTACTTC